The entry that follows covers one T cell receptor (beta chain) sequence. Antigen: not known. Just one base apart from a much larger clone, this may be a read error. Amplification from RNA transcripts yielded the TCR beta CDR3 regions. Amplification began with first-round RT-PCR using HTBI primers, then second-round multiplex PCR was performed. MiXCR was run by TCRdb on the multiplex PCR reads, yielding one entry per CDR3 protein. The sample carries about 600,000 distinct CDR3 sequences, about 35% recorded once. This sample is drawn from a study of Graves' ophthalmopathy and Graves' hyperthyroidism. Aged 18 to 65, hyperthyroidism patients had been newly diagnosed, with under 2 months' duration. The CDR3 is made up of 15 amino acids. Trimming pared 2 bases from V and 3 bases from J, leaving 10 bases between. Germline CDR1 and CDR2: MNHEY and SVGAGI. The study, taken as a whole, reports: Blood also carried most expanded thyroid clonotypes exceeding 0.001 frequency.

The source is an adult man with Graves' hyperthyroidism. The chain has TRBV6-5 and TRBJ2-2; the D is unclear. Sample: peripheral blood or thyroid tissue (not recorded which). The CDR3 nucleotides read TGTGCCAGCAGTTACGCGAACCCGTACACCGGGGAGCTGTTTTTT. The encoded protein is CASSYANPYTGELFF.